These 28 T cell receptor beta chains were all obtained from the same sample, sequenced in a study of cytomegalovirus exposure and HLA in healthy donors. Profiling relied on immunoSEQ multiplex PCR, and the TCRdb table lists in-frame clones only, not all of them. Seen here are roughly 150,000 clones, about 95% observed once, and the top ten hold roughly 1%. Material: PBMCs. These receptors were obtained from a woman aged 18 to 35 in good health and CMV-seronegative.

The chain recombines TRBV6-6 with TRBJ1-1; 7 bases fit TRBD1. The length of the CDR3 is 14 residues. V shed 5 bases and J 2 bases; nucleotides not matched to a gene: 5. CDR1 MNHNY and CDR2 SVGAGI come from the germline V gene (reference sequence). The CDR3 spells CASSPGTVNTEAFF. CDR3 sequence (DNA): TGTGCCAGCAGTCCCGGGACAGTAAACACTGAAGCTTTCTTT.

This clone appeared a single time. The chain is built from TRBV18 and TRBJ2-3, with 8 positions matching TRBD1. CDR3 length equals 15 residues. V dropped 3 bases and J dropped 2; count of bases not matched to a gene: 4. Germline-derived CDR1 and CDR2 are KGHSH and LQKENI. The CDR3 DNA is TGTGCCAGCTCACCTAACAGGGGGAACACAGATACGCAGTATTTT. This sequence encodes CASSPNRGNTDTQYF. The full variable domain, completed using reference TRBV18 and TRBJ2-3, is NAGVMQNPRHLVRRRGQEARLRCSPMKGHSHVYWYRQLPEEGLKFMVYLQKENIIDESGMPKERFSAEFPKEGPSILRIQQVVRGDSAAYFCASSPNRGNTDTQYFGPGTRLTVL.

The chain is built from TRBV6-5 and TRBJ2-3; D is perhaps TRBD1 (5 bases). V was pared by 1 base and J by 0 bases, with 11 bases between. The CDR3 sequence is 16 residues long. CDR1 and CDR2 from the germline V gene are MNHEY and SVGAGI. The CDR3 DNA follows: TGTGCCAGCAGTTACTTAGGGGCGACTAGCACAGATACGCAGTATTTT. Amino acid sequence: CASSYLGATSTDTQYF.

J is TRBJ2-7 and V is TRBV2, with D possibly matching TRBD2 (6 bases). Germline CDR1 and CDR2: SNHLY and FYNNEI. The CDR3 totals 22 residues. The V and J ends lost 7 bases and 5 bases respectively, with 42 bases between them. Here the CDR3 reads CASTRGQLLGPRANSPGDEQYF. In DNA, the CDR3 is TGTGCCAGCACCCGGGGTCAATTATTAGGACCGCGCGCGAATTCCCCGGGGGACGAGCAGTACTTC.

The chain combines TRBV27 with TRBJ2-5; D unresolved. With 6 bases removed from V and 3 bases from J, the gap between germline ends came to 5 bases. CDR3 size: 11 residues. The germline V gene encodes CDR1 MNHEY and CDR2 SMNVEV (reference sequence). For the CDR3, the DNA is TGTGCCAGCAGAGAGGAAGAGACCCAGTACTTC. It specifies CASREEETQYF.

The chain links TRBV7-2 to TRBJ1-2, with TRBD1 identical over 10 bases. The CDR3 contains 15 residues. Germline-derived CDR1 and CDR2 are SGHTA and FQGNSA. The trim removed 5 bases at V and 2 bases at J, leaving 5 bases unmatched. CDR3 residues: CASSPTGGGNYGYTF. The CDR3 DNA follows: TGTGCCAGCAGCCCGACAGGGGGCGGGAACTATGGCTACACCTTC.

The chain's CDR3 is CASSFTGGNTGELFF. The CDR3, as DNA: TGTGCCAGCAGCTTCACGGGGGGGAACACCGGGGAGCTGTTTTTT. The chain uses TRBV13 and TRBJ2-2; 7 positions agree with TRBD2. The V gene's germline CDR1 is PRHDT and CDR2 FYEKMQ (reference sequence). This CDR3 is built from 15 residues. Trimming at V came to 3 bases and at J to 1 base, leaving 2 bases not matched to a gene.

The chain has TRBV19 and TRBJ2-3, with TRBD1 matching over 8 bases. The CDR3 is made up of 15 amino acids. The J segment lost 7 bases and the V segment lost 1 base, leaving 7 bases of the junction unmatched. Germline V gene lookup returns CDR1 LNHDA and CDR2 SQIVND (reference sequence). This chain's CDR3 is CASSIVGTGGNTQYF. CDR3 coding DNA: TGTGCCAGTAGTATAGTCGGAACAGGGGGGAATACGCAGTATTTT.

In nucleotides, the CDR3 is TGTGCCAGCAGTTCCAGGCTAAGCTCTGGAAACACCATATATTTT. Translated, it gives CASSSRLSSGNTIYF. The chain uses TRBV6-5 and TRBJ1-3, with D uncertain. Trimming removed 4 bases from V and 0 bases from J, with 10 bases in between. CDR3 size: 15 residues. Germline loops: CDR1 MNHEY, CDR2 SVGAGI.

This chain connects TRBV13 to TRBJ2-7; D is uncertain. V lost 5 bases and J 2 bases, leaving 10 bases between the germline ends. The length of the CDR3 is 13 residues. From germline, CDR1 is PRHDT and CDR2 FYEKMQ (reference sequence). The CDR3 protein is CASSAPRAYEQYF. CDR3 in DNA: TGTGCCAGCAGCGCCCCCCGGGCCTACGAGCAGTACTTC.

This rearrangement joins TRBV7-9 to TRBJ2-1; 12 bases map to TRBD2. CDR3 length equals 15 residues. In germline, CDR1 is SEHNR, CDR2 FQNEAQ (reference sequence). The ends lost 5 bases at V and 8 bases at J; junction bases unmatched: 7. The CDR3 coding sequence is TGTGCCAGCAGCGCCCCTAGCGGGGGGGCGGATGAGCAGTTCTTC. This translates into CASSAPSGGADEQFF.

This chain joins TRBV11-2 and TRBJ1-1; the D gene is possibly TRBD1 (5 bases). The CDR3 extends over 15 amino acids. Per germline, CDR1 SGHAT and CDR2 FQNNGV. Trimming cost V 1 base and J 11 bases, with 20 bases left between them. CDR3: CASSLVVTNQGGAFF. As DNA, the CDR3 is TGTGCCAGCAGCTTAGTGGTTACGAACCAGGGTGGGGCTTTCTTT.

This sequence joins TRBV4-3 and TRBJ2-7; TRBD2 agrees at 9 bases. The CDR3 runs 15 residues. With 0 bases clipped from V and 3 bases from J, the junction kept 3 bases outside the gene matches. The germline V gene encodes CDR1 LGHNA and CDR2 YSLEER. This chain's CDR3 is CASSQDLREGYEQYF. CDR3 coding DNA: TGCGCCAGCAGCCAAGATCTGCGGGAGGGCTACGAGCAGTACTTC.

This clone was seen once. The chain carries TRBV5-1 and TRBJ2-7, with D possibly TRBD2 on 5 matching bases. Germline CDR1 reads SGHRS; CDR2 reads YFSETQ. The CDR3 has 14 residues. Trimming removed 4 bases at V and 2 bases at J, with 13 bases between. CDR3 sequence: CASSKRQAAYEQYF. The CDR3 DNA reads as TGCGCCAGCAGCAAGCGACAAGCGGCCTACGAGCAGTACTTC.

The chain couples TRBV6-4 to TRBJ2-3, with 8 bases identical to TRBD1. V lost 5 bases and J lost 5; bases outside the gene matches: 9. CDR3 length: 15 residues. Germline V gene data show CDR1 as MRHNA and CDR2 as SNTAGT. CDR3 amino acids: CASSPQGAQGDTQYF. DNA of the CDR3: TGTGCCAGCAGTCCCCAGGGGGCGCAAGGAGATACGCAGTATTTT.

The DNA of the CDR3 is TGTGCCATCAGGCAGGTCTTGGTCCCGAACACTGAAGCTTTCTTT. It codes for CAIRQVLVPNTEAFF. V gene TRBV10-3 combines with J gene TRBJ1-1; D is ambiguous. This CDR3 region has 15 residues. Trimming took 6 bases from V and 1 from J, leaving 15 bases between them. Germline V gene data show CDR1 as ENHRY and CDR2 as SYGVKD.

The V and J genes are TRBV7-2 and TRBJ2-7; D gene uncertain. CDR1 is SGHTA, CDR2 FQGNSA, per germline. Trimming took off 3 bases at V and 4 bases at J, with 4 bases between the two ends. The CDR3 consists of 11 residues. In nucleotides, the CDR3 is TGTGCCAGCAGCTTCCATTACGAGCAGTACTTC. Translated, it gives CASSFHYEQYF.

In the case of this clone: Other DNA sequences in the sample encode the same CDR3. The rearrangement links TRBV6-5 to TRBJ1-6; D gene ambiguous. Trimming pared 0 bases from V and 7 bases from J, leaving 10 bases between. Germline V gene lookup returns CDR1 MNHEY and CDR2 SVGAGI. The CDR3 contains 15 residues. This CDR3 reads CASSYSRQNNSPLHF. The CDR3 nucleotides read TGTGCCAGCAGTTACTCGAGGCAGAACAATTCACCCCTCCACTTT.

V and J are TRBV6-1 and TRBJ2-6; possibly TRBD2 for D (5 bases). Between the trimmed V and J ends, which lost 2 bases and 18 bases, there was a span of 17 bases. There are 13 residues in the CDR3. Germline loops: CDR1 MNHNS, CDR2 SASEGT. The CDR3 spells CASSETLTGEGTF. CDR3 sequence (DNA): TGTGCCAGCAGTGAAACGCTCACTGGAGAGGGGACTTTC.

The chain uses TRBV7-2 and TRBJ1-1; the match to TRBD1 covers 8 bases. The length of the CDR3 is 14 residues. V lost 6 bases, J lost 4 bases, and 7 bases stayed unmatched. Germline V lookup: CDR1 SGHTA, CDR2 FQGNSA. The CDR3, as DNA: TGTGCCAGCAGACTCACAGGGGGAGGCACTGAAGCTTTCTTT. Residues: CASRLTGGGTEAFF.

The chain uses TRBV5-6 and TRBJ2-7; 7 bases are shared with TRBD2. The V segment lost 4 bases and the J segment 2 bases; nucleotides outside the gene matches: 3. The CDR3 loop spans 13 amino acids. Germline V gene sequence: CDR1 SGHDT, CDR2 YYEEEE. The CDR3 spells CASSSGAAYEQYF. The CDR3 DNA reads TGTGCCAGCAGCAGCGGGGCAGCCTACGAGCAGTACTTC.

The CDR3 spells CASSLAQAGGQDNEQFF. In nucleotides, the CDR3 is TGCGCCAGCAGCTTGGCCCAAGCGGGGGGGCAGGACAATGAGCAGTTCTTC. The V gene is TRBV5-1, the J gene TRBJ2-1, with 10 bases matching TRBD2. CDR3 length equals 17 residues. The V gene's germline CDR1 is SGHRS and CDR2 YFSETQ. Trimming took 0 bases from V and 5 from J; bases not matched to a gene: 8.

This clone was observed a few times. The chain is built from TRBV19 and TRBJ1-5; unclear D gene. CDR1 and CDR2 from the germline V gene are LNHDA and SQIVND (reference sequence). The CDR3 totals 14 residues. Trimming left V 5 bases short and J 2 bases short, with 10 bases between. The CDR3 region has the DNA TGTGCCAGTAGTCCCCGGAGTGGCAATCAGCCCCAGCATTTT. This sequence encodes CASSPRSGNQPQHF.

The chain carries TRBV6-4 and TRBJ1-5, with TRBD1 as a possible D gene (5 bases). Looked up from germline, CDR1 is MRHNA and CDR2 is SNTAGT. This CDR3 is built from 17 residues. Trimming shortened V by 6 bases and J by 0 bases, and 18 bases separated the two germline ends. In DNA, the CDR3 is TGTGCCAGCAGGGGGGGGATCAGGACCGATAGCAATCAGCCCCAGCATTTT. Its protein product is CASRGGIRTDSNQPQHF.

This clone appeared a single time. CDR3 sequence (DNA): TGTGCCAGCAGTTCCGCCCCCAGGACAGGGCACTACGAGCAGTACTTC. As protein: CASSSAPRTGHYEQYF. The genes are TRBV27 and TRBJ2-7; TRBD1 matches 8 bases. Unmatched junction bases numbered 11, after V lost 4 bases and J lost 3 bases. The length of the CDR3 is 16 residues. Germline-derived CDR1 and CDR2 are MNHEY and SMNVEV (reference sequence).

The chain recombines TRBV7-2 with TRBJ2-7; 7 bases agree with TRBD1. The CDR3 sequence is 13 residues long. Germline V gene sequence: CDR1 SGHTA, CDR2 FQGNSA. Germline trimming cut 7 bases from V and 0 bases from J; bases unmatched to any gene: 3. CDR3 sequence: CASKRDSSYEQYF. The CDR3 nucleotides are TGTGCCAGCAAACGGGACAGCTCCTACGAGCAGTACTTC.

The CDR3 nucleotides are TGTGCCAGCAGCTACGGACACAATCAGGTCACTGAAGCTTTCTTT. Its translation: CASSYGHNQVTEAFF. The chain couples TRBV5-8 to TRBJ1-1, with a weak D call TRBD1 (5 bases). V lost 3 bases and J 4 bases, leaving 16 bases between the germline ends. The CDR3 consists of 15 residues. CDR1 and CDR2 (germline): SGHTS, YDEGEE.

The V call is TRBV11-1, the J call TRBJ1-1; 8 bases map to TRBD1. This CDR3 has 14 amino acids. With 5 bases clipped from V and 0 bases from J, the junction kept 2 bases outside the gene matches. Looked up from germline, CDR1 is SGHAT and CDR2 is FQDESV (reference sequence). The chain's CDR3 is CASSAGQVNTEAFF. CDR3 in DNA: TGTGCCAGCAGCGCGGGACAGGTGAACACTGAAGCTTTCTTT.